The 2 T cell receptor beta chains in this list originate from one sample, sequenced in a study of blood T cell repertoires in COVID-19. Sequencing was performed with immunoSEQ multiplex PCR; in TCRdb, only in-frame clones are kept and a portion is missing. The sample includes approximately 300,000 clones, 70% to 90% of them seen just once. Material for sequencing was PBMCs or T cells enriched from blood (not recorded which). Receptors originate from a woman in her 30s who had recovered from COVID-19.

A remark on this clone: The junction does not match germline at one end; this may be a read error. The rearrangement links TRBV9 to TRBJ1-2; no clear D gene. The germline gives CDR1 SGDLS, CDR2 YYNGEE. The CDR3 sequence is 11 residues long. CDR3 bases: TGTGCCAGCAGCGCCGGAGGGTGGGCCCACTTC. This translates into CASSAGGWAHF.

The CDR3: CASSPGGTSGSNYEQYF. The CDR3 DNA follows: TGTGCCAGCAGTCCTGGGGGGACTAGCGGGAGTAACTACGAGCAGTACTTC. The rearrangement links TRBV5-4 to TRBJ2-7; 14 positions match TRBD2. The CDR3 sequence is 17 residues long. V lost 5 bases and J lost 3; bases outside the gene matches: 10. Germline CDR1 reads SGHNT; CDR2 reads YYREEE (reference sequence). Full variable domain (remainder filled in from reference TRBV5-4 and TRBJ2-7): ETGVTQSPTHLIKTRGQQVTLRCSSQSGHNTVSWYQQALGQGPQFIFQYYREEENGRGNFPPRFSGLQFPNYSSELNVNALELDDSALYLCASSPGGTSGSNYEQYFGPGTRLTVT.